These T cell receptor beta chains were read from a single sample in a study of monozygotic twins with inflammatory bowel disease. TCRdb reworked the 5' RACE reads into one entry per CDR3 protein, no DNA. This listing includes about 150,000 distinct CDR3 sequences. Source material: blood. All receptors come from a human donor with ulcerative colitis or Crohn's disease, or a healthy co-twin of an affected twin (not recorded which). The CDR3 runs from the conserved cysteine through the conserved F or W.

V	J	CDR3
TRBV5-1	TRBJ2-7	CASSFASGASGSYEQYF
TRBV4-2	TRBJ2-7	CASSQDVPSRSSWLEQYF
TRBV18	TRBJ2-2	CASSPPGQGAVPGELFF
TRBV11-2	TRBJ2-1	CASSLSFQSWYPGYNEQFF
TRBV19	TRBJ1-1	CASTQGNLNTEAFF
TRBV7-3	TRBJ2-4	CASSLEGVGGRNIQYF
TRBV2	TRBJ1-1	CASKEWGATEAFF
TRBV9	TRBJ2-3	CASSVAGTGTQYF
TRBV11-2	TRBJ2-1	CASSSLAGAGEQFF
TRBV20-1	TRBJ2-1	CSAPPGTQGGEQFF
TRBV27	TRBJ2-1	CASLPFLAGGDRNEQFF
TRBV29-1	TRBJ2-1	CSGPFDGNEQFF
TRBV4-2	TRBJ1-4	CASSQDWAATNEKLFF
TRBV6-5	TRBJ2-5	CASSYSSTQETQYF
TRBV18	TRBJ2-2	CASSPEATNTGELFF
TRBV28	TRBJ1-5	CASSLYGQPQHF